One sample yielded the 17 T cell receptor beta chains listed below, sequenced in a study of cytomegalovirus exposure and HLA in healthy donors. This table comes from immunoSEQ multiplex PCR, and its TCRdb copy is limited to in-frame clones, with some not included. Of around 260,000 clones in the sample, 80% to 95% were seen once. The sequencing input was PBMCs. All receptors come from a woman aged 25 to 45 in good health and CMV-seronegative.

The CDR3 DNA sequence: TGTGCCAGCACAGCTTGGGAAGGGACTGAAGCTTTCTTT. Residues: CASTAWEGTEAFF. V usage is TRBV7-9 and J usage is TRBJ1-1; unclear D gene. Trimming removed 7 bases from V and 5 bases from J, with 14 bases in between. The CDR3 spans 13 residues. CDR1 SEHNR and CDR2 FQNEAQ come from the germline V gene (reference sequence).

V gene TRBV10-3 combines with J gene TRBJ2-1; the match to TRBD2 covers 9 bases. The V gene's germline CDR1 is ENHRY and CDR2 SYGVKD. CDR3 length equals 18 residues. The V gene end was trimmed by 10 bases and the J gene end by 8 bases; junction bases not matched to a gene: 24. The CDR3 protein is CATARETGLAFNFHEQFF. CDR3 sequence (DNA): TGTGCCACAGCCCGTGAGACGGGACTAGCCTTTAATTTCCATGAGCAGTTCTTC.

The CDR3 reads CASSWGTGDSYSNQPQHF. The CDR3 DNA follows: TGTGCCAGCAGCTGGGGGACAGGGGACAGTTATAGCAATCAGCCCCAGCATTTT. This sequence joins TRBV5-5 and TRBJ1-5; 10 bases map to TRBD1. CDR1 is SGHKS and CDR2 is YYEKEE in the germline V gene (reference sequence). With V trimmed by 3 bases and J by 0 bases, 9 bases remained unmatched. The CDR3 sequence is 18 residues long.

This clone has only one observation. The V gene is TRBV5-6, the J gene TRBJ1-2; D gene ambiguous. The V gene lost 4 bases and the J gene lost 6 bases, with 10 bases spanning the gap. The CDR3 is 12 residues long. CDR1 and CDR2 (germline): SGHDT, YYEEEE. The CDR3 loop is CASSPGRDGYTF. CDR3 nucleotide sequence: TGTGCCAGCAGCCCTGGAAGGGATGGCTACACCTTC. Looking up the rest from reference TRBV5-6 and TRBJ1-2 gives the full variable domain: DAGVTQSPTHLIKTRGQQVTLRCSPKSGHDTVSWYQQALGQGPQFIFQYYEEEERQRGNFPDRFSGHQFPNYSSELNVNALLLGDSALYLCASSPGRDGYTFGSGTRLTVV.

The J gene is TRBJ2-5, the V gene TRBV5-4; perhaps TRBD1 as D (6 bases). Germline-derived CDR1 and CDR2 are SGHNT and YYREEE (reference sequence). V gave up 3 bases and J gave up 4 bases, with 13 bases separating them. The CDR3 extends over 14 amino acids. The CDR3: CASSSTGQLETQYF. The CDR3 region has the DNA TGTGCCAGCAGCTCTACAGGGCAGTTAGAGACCCAGTACTTC.

The V and J genes are TRBV7-9 and TRBJ2-1, with TRBD2 matching over 12 bases. CDR1 is SEHNR, CDR2 FQNEAQ, per germline (reference sequence). This CDR3 has 13 amino acids. The V segment lost 6 bases and the J segment 6 bases; nucleotides outside the gene matches: 0. CDR3 in amino acids: CASRTSGSNEQFF. The CDR3, as DNA: TGTGCCAGCAGGACTAGCGGGAGCAATGAGCAGTTCTTC.

The chain links TRBV7-3 to TRBJ2-3; 8 bases fit TRBD1. This CDR3 is built from 15 residues. Germline CDR1 is SGHTA and CDR2 is FQGTGA. After removal of 3 bases from V and 5 bases from J, the junction contained 7 bases not matched to a gene. The DNA for the CDR3 is TGTGCCAGCAGCTTGGGCAGGGGGCATTTAGATACGCAGTATTTT. Amino acids: CASSLGRGHLDTQYF.

The rearrangement links TRBV7-9 to TRBJ2-2; no clear D gene. CDR1 SEHNR and CDR2 FQNEAQ come from the germline V gene (reference sequence). The CDR3 spans 14 residues. The V gene lost 3 bases and the J gene lost 3 bases, with 8 bases spanning the gap. The CDR3 DNA is TGTGCCAGCAGCTTGGCACGGGACACCGGGGAGCTGTTTTTT. Protein product: CASSLARDTGELFF.

This clone was seen just once. The junction does not match germline at one end; this may be a read error. The chain joins TRBV6-1 to TRBJ2-1, with D possibly matching TRBD2 (5 bases). Germline assignment: CDR1 MNHNS and CDR2 SASEGT. CDR3 length: 12 amino acids. The DNA for the CDR3 is TGTGCCAGCAGTGAGACTATTTGGTTTTCGGTCTTC. Residues: CASSETIWFSVF.

The V and J genes are TRBV5-5 and TRBJ2-1; TRBD2 aligns across 10 bases. V was clipped by 6 bases and J by 9 bases; unmatched bases: 9. The CDR3 runs to 14 residues. CDR1 is SGHKS, CDR2 YYEKEE, per germline (reference sequence). CDR3 nucleotides: TGTGCCAGCACAGCAGCGGGAGGGGTCGGTGAGCAGTTCTTC. As protein: CASTAAGGVGEQFF.

V and J are TRBV13 and TRBJ2-1; D uncertain. The V and J ends lost 6 bases and 0 bases respectively, with 12 bases between them. This CDR3 has 15 residues. CDR1 PRHDT and CDR2 FYEKMQ come from the germline V gene (reference sequence). CDR3 region: CASRRSVSSYNEQFF. For the CDR3, the DNA is TGTGCCAGCAGACGTTCGGTGAGCTCCTACAATGAGCAGTTCTTC.

This clone was seen once. The chain has TRBV5-1 and TRBJ2-5; D might be TRBD2 (5 bases). V gave up 0 bases and J gave up 2 bases, with 11 bases separating them. CDR3 length: 15 amino acids. Germline lookup yields CDR1 SGHRS and CDR2 YFSETQ. CDR3 nucleotides: TGCGCCAGCAGCTTGGGCGTGGGCGGGCAAGAGACCCAGTACTTC. This gives the protein CASSLGVGGQETQYF.

The chain links TRBV27 to TRBJ1-5; D not resolved. The CDR3 is 14 amino acids. The germline V gene has CDR1 MNHEY and CDR2 SMNVEV (reference sequence). The V and J ends lost 5 bases and 4 bases respectively, with 12 bases between them. As DNA, the CDR3 is TGTGCCAGCAGTCAGAGAGGGCGAAATCAGCCCCAGCATTTT. Protein product: CASSQRGRNQPQHF.

In DNA, the CDR3 is TGTGCCAGCAGCTCGAGCAACCTTGGCTATGGCTACACCTTC. Translated: CASSSSNLGYGYTF. The rearrangement joins TRBV2 to TRBJ1-2; D gene ambiguous. Looked up from germline, CDR1 is SNHLY and CDR2 is FYNNEI. This CDR3 is 14 amino acids long. V was shortened by 6 bases and J by 4 bases, with 15 bases between the two germline ends.

CDR3 residues: CASSVAAGESYEQYF. CDR3 bases: TGTGCCAGCAGCGTAGCAGCGGGAGAATCCTACGAGCAGTACTTC. The chain links TRBV9 to TRBJ2-7; 8 bases are a match to TRBD2. The CDR3 loop spans 15 amino acids. J was trimmed by 1 base and V by 0 bases; bases with no gene match: 3. Germline assignment: CDR1 SGDLS and CDR2 YYNGEE.

This clone was observed a few times. The chain joins TRBV7-9 to TRBJ1-1, with D hard to call. V lost 1 base to trimming and J lost 2 bases, with 8 bases between them. Looked up from germline, CDR1 is SEHNR and CDR2 is FQNEAQ (reference sequence). The CDR3 runs to 14 residues. CDR3 protein: CASSLGDLNTEAFF. For the CDR3, the DNA is TGTGCCAGCAGCTTAGGGGATCTAAACACTGAAGCTTTCTTT.

The gene calls are TRBV28 and TRBJ2-7, with 11 bases lining up with TRBD2. This CDR3 region has 15 residues. CDR1 is MDHEN and CDR2 is SYDVKM in the germline V gene. The junction had 6 bases not matched to a gene; V was cut back by 5 bases and J by 3 bases. CDR3 residues: CASSILAGDLYEQYF. CDR3 sequence (DNA): TGTGCCAGCAGTATACTAGCGGGGGACCTCTACGAGCAGTACTTC.